This T cell receptor (beta chain) was documented in a study of blood T cell repertoires in COVID-19. As for the study in general: Acute and convalescent COVID-19 samples came from the United States, Italy and Spain.

Using immunoSEQ multiplex PCR, the repertoire was profiled, and TCRdb retains in-frame clones only, with some absent. Here the sample spans over 110,000 clones, 80% to 90% being singletons. The CDR3 covers 16 residues. From germline, CDR1 is SGHTA and CDR2 FQGNSA. V lost 4 bases to trimming and J lost 0 bases, with 12 bases between them. Participants were aged roughly 18 to 89 years, lived in some 23 US areas, and enrolled virtually. Which cohort a participant joined came from the clinical history participants gave. The chain links TRBV7-2 to TRBJ1-4; D call uncertain. The TCR sequence derives from a man between 60 and 75 years old who had recovered from COVID-19. The material sequenced was PBMCs or T cells enriched from blood (not recorded which). The CDR3 DNA is TGTGCCAGCAGCTCGGAGGTGGCGGCAACTAATGAAAAACTGTTTTTT. The encoded protein is CASSSEVAATNEKLFF.